These T cell receptor beta chains were read from a single sample in a study of blood T cell repertoires in COVID-19. Profiled with immunoSEQ multiplex PCR; TCRdb holds only in-frame clones, not every one. This table holds around 25,000 clones, around 90% found once. The sample consisted of peripheral blood. The origin of the receptors is an older woman with active COVID-19. Each CDR3 is given with its conserved first and last residue. The order of the fields is J gene, D gene, V gene, clone size, CDR3 protein, CDR3 DNA. The D gene is left open where the match is weak. Not all rows give a size; the values are once, few, many and, for expanded clones, a class.

j_call: TRBJ1-2; d_call: TRBD1; v_call: TRBV28; clone_size: -; cdr3_aa: CASSFSGQKYGYTF; cdr3_nt: TGTGCCAGCAGTTTTTCGGGACAGAAATATGGCTACACCTTC
j_call: TRBJ1-4; d_call: -; v_call: TRBV6-5; clone_size: -; cdr3_aa: CASTNRGRGNEKLFF; cdr3_nt: TGTGCCAGCACTAATAGGGGCAGGGGTAATGAAAAACTGTTTTTT
j_call: TRBJ2-7; d_call: -; v_call: TRBV5-1; clone_size: -; cdr3_aa: CASRTGSHEQYF; cdr3_nt: TGCGCCAGCAGAACAGGGTCCCACGAGCAGTACTTC
j_call: TRBJ2-7; d_call: TRBD2; v_call: TRBV7-9; clone_size: -; cdr3_aa: CASSSLAGGPRSSYEQYF; cdr3_nt: TGTGCCAGCAGCTCACTAGCGGGAGGGCCGAGGAGCTCCTACGAGCAGTACTTC
j_call: TRBJ2-1; d_call: TRBD2; v_call: TRBV10-1; clone_size: -; cdr3_aa: CASSRGLAGGQGEQFF; cdr3_nt: TGCGCCAGCAGTAGGGGACTAGCGGGAGGGCAGGGTGAGCAGTTCTTC
j_call: TRBJ1-5; d_call: -; v_call: TRBV28; clone_size: -; cdr3_aa: CASRFTQGRTSPQHF; cdr3_nt: TGTGCCAGCAGATTCACTCAGGGGCGGACCTCGCCCCAGCATTTT
j_call: TRBJ2-3; d_call: TRBD2; v_call: TRBV24-1; clone_size: -; cdr3_aa: CATSDPGTSGSTDTQYF; cdr3_nt: TGTGCCACCAGTGATCCCGGGACTAGCGGGAGCACAGATACGCAGTATTTT
j_call: TRBJ1-2; d_call: -; v_call: TRBV28; clone_size: -; cdr3_aa: CASSPGSPRGYTF; cdr3_nt: TGTGCCAGCAGTCCAGGGTCTCCGAGGGGCTACACCTTC
j_call: TRBJ2-7; d_call: TRBD2; v_call: TRBV28; clone_size: once; cdr3_aa: CASSPQTSGIPYEQYF; cdr3_nt: TGTGCCAGCAGCCCGCAGACTAGCGGAATTCCCTACGAGCAGTACTTC
j_call: TRBJ1-2; d_call: TRBD1; v_call: TRBV2; clone_size: -; cdr3_aa: CASRRQGRAGYTF; cdr3_nt: TGTGCCAGCAGGCGACAGGGGAGGGCCGGCTACACCTTC
j_call: TRBJ1-5; d_call: TRBD1; v_call: TRBV5-1; clone_size: -; cdr3_aa: CASSTGQGNQPQHF; cdr3_nt: TGCGCCAGCAGCACGGGACAGGGTAATCAGCCCCAGCATTTT
j_call: TRBJ1-4; d_call: -; v_call: TRBV15; clone_size: -; cdr3_aa: CATSRDVGPSNEKLFF; cdr3_nt: TGTGCCACCAGCAGAGATGTGGGGCCATCTAATGAAAAACTGTTTTTT
j_call: TRBJ2-2; d_call: -; v_call: TRBV30; clone_size: -; cdr3_aa: CAWSGTRLTELFF; cdr3_nt: TGTGCCTGGAGTGGAACCCGACTTACGGAGCTGTTTTTT
j_call: TRBJ1-4; d_call: -; v_call: TRBV18; clone_size: -; cdr3_aa: CASSPRGGVEKLFF; cdr3_nt: TGTGCCAGCTCACCTCGGGGTGGTGTTGAAAAACTGTTTTTT
j_call: TRBJ1-3; d_call: -; v_call: TRBV2; clone_size: -; cdr3_aa: CASSEFRGAGNTIYF; cdr3_nt: TGTGCCAGCAGTGAATTCCGGGGGGCAGGAAACACCATATATTTT
j_call: TRBJ2-3; d_call: -; v_call: TRBV7-6; clone_size: -; cdr3_aa: CASVAASTDTQYF; cdr3_nt: TGTGCCAGCGTAGCGGCTAGCACAGATACGCAGTATTTT
j_call: TRBJ1-5; d_call: TRBD1; v_call: TRBV4-1; clone_size: few; cdr3_aa: CASSMGQGNSNQPQHF; cdr3_nt: TGCGCCAGCAGCATGGGACAGGGGAATAGCAATCAGCCCCAGCATTTT
j_call: TRBJ2-7; d_call: TRBD2; v_call: TRBV18; clone_size: -; cdr3_aa: CASSLLGLAGGEQYF; cdr3_nt: TGTGCCAGCTCACTCTTGGGACTAGCGGGAGGGGAGCAGTACTTC
j_call: TRBJ2-1; d_call: -; v_call: TRBV5-5; clone_size: -; cdr3_aa: CASSPLGSGSYNEQFF; cdr3_nt: TGTGCCAGCAGCCCCCTTGGTAGCGGATCCTACAATGAGCAGTTCTTC
j_call: TRBJ1-6; d_call: -; v_call: TRBV3-1/TRBV3-2; clone_size: -; cdr3_aa: CASMQEGNSPLHF; cdr3_nt: TGTGCCAGCATGCAGGAGGGGAATTCACCCCTCCACTTT
j_call: TRBJ2-3; d_call: -; v_call: TRBV5-6; clone_size: -; cdr3_aa: CASSRQGGFTDTQYF; cdr3_nt: TGTGCCAGCAGCCGACAGGGAGGCTTTACAGATACGCAGTATTTT
j_call: TRBJ1-4; d_call: -; v_call: TRBV10-3; clone_size: -; cdr3_aa: CAISERQGPNEKLFF; cdr3_nt: TGTGCCATCAGTGAGAGGCAGGGGCCTAATGAAAAACTGTTTTTT
j_call: TRBJ1-6; d_call: -; v_call: TRBV2; clone_size: once; cdr3_aa: CASRRTESISPLHF; cdr3_nt: TGTGCCAGCAGGAGGACAGAATCGATTTCACCCCTCCACTTT
j_call: TRBJ2-7; d_call: -; v_call: TRBV5-5; clone_size: -; cdr3_aa: CASSLWWKGGYEQYF; cdr3_nt: TGTGCCAGCAGCTTGTGGTGGAAAGGGGGCTACGAGCAGTACTTC
j_call: TRBJ1-2; d_call: -; v_call: TRBV3-1/TRBV3-2; clone_size: -; cdr3_aa: CASSQRQGGHGYTF; cdr3_nt: TGTGCCAGCAGCCAAAGGCAGGGAGGGCATGGCTACACCTTC
j_call: TRBJ2-5; d_call: -; v_call: TRBV18; clone_size: -; cdr3_aa: CASSHRDLPEETQYF; cdr3_nt: TGTGCCAGCTCACATAGGGACTTGCCTGAAGAGACCCAGTACTTC
j_call: TRBJ1-5; d_call: TRBD1; v_call: TRBV5-4; clone_size: -; cdr3_aa: CASSVDRARSQPQHF; cdr3_nt: TGTGCCAGCAGCGTCGACAGGGCCCGTAGTCAGCCCCAGCATTTT
j_call: TRBJ2-1; d_call: -; v_call: TRBV3-1/TRBV3-2; clone_size: once; cdr3_aa: CASSLELRGEFF; cdr3_nt: TGTGCCAGCAGCCTCGAGCTCAGGGGGGAGTTCTTC
j_call: TRBJ2-2; d_call: -; v_call: TRBV10-3; clone_size: -; cdr3_aa: CATRAVEVRTGELFF; cdr3_nt: TGTGCCACCAGAGCCGTAGAGGTACGCACCGGGGAGCTGTTTTTT
j_call: TRBJ2-3; d_call: TRBD2; v_call: TRBV3-1/TRBV3-2; clone_size: -; cdr3_aa: CASSQGLAGGTSTDTQYF; cdr3_nt: TGTGCCAGCAGCCAAGGGCTAGCGGGGGGGACTAGCACAGATACGCAGTATTTT
j_call: TRBJ2-7; d_call: TRBD2; v_call: TRBV7-9; clone_size: few; cdr3_aa: CASSLGLAASYEQYF; cdr3_nt: TGTGCCAGCAGCTTAGGACTAGCGGCTTCCTACGAGCAGTACTTC
j_call: TRBJ1-2; d_call: -; v_call: TRBV6-2/TRBV6-3; clone_size: -; cdr3_aa: CASSPATDKLGYTF; cdr3_nt: TGTGCCAGCAGTCCCGCAACGGACAAATTGGGCTACACCTTC
j_call: TRBJ1-4; d_call: TRBD1; v_call: TRBV25-1; clone_size: -; cdr3_aa: CASTTGQPYEKLFF; cdr3_nt: TGTGCCAGCACTACGGGACAGCCATATGAAAAACTGTTTTTT
j_call: TRBJ2-2; d_call: TRBD2; v_call: TRBV30; clone_size: few; cdr3_aa: CAWIVARAGANTGELFF; cdr3_nt: TGTGCCTGGATCGTTGCCCGAGCGGGGGCGAACACCGGGGAGCTGTTTTTT
j_call: TRBJ1-4; d_call: TRBD1; v_call: TRBV7-2; clone_size: -; cdr3_aa: CASSRGTVEKLFF; cdr3_nt: TGTGCCAGCAGCCGTGGGACAGTTGAAAAACTGTTTTTT
j_call: TRBJ2-7; d_call: -; v_call: TRBV30; clone_size: -; cdr3_aa: CAWNLQGSYEQYF; cdr3_nt: TGTGCCTGGAATCTGCAGGGATCCTACGAGCAGTACTTC
j_call: TRBJ1-5; d_call: TRBD1; v_call: TRBV4-1; clone_size: -; cdr3_aa: CASSQPRTGPNQPQHF; cdr3_nt: TGCGCCAGCAGCCAACCCAGGACAGGGCCCAATCAGCCCCAGCATTTT
j_call: TRBJ2-3; d_call: TRBD1; v_call: TRBV9; clone_size: -; cdr3_aa: CASSPRQGPDTQYF; cdr3_nt: TGTGCCAGCAGCCCAAGACAGGGGCCAGATACGCAGTATTTT
j_call: TRBJ1-2; d_call: -; v_call: TRBV2; clone_size: once; cdr3_aa: CASRIDSYGYTF; cdr3_nt: TGTGCCAGCAGGATTGACAGCTATGGCTACACCTTC
j_call: TRBJ2-1; d_call: -; v_call: TRBV28; clone_size: -; cdr3_aa: CASSPTILATEQFF; cdr3_nt: TGTGCCAGCAGTCCAACAATACTAGCAACTGAGCAGTTCTTC
j_call: TRBJ2-3; d_call: TRBD1; v_call: TRBV5-1; clone_size: -; cdr3_aa: CASSLEGQGAMDTQYF; cdr3_nt: TGCGCCAGCAGCTTGGAAGGGCAGGGGGCTATGGATACGCAGTATTTT
j_call: TRBJ2-1; d_call: TRBD1; v_call: TRBV10-3; clone_size: -; cdr3_aa: CAISEFTGGEQFF; cdr3_nt: TGTGCCATCAGTGAATTTACAGGGGGTGAGCAGTTCTTC
j_call: TRBJ1-6; d_call: TRBD1; v_call: TRBV10-3; clone_size: -; cdr3_aa: CAIASTTTGGVSPLHF; cdr3_nt: TGTGCCATAGCCTCGACGACGACAGGGGGCGTTTCACCCCTCCACTTT
j_call: TRBJ2-2; d_call: TRBD2; v_call: TRBV7-6; clone_size: -; cdr3_aa: CASSPLGSGAGELFF; cdr3_nt: TGTGCCAGCAGCCCCCTGGGCAGCGGGGCCGGGGAGCTGTTTTTT
j_call: TRBJ2-1; d_call: -; v_call: TRBV3-1/TRBV3-2; clone_size: -; cdr3_aa: CASSQDGGVAYNEQFF; cdr3_nt: TGTGCCAGCAGCCAAGATGGCGGGGTGGCCTACAATGAGCAGTTCTTC
j_call: TRBJ2-7; d_call: TRBD2; v_call: TRBV19; clone_size: -; cdr3_aa: CASSIKPTGSTSDEQYF; cdr3_nt: TGTGCCAGTAGTATCAAACCCACCGGATCTACTAGCGACGAGCAGTACTTC
j_call: TRBJ1-5; d_call: TRBD1; v_call: TRBV19; clone_size: -; cdr3_aa: CASQTGSSGQPQHF; cdr3_nt: TGTGCCAGTCAGACAGGGTCGTCCGGTCAGCCCCAGCATTTT
j_call: TRBJ1-2; d_call: -; v_call: TRBV4-3; clone_size: -; cdr3_aa: CASSQDRQGWYGYTF; cdr3_nt: TGCGCCAGCAGCCAAGATAGGCAGGGATGGTATGGCTACACCTTC
j_call: TRBJ2-7; d_call: TRBD1; v_call: TRBV2; clone_size: -; cdr3_aa: CAIDRGPYEQYF; cdr3_nt: TGTGCCATTGACAGGGGCCCCTACGAGCAGTACTTC
j_call: TRBJ2-7; d_call: TRBD1; v_call: TRBV11-2; clone_size: once; cdr3_aa: CASRHLRDRVDEQYF; cdr3_nt: TGTGCCAGCAGACACCTCCGGGACAGGGTCGACGAGCAGTACTTC
j_call: TRBJ2-7; d_call: -; v_call: TRBV7-8; clone_size: -; cdr3_aa: CASSLNPGGGYEQYF; cdr3_nt: TGTGCCAGCAGCCTCAACCCAGGGGGAGGCTACGAGCAGTACTTC
j_call: TRBJ2-3; d_call: TRBD1; v_call: TRBV30; clone_size: -; cdr3_aa: CAWRDRGNPDTQYF; cdr3_nt: TGTGCCTGGAGGGACAGGGGGAACCCAGATACGCAGTATTTT
j_call: TRBJ1-1; d_call: -; v_call: TRBV5-1; clone_size: -; cdr3_aa: CASHGENSEAFF; cdr3_nt: TGCGCCAGCCATGGGGAGAACAGTGAAGCTTTCTTT
j_call: TRBJ2-5; d_call: -; v_call: TRBV5-6; clone_size: -; cdr3_aa: CASSFRETQYF; cdr3_nt: TGTGCCAGCAGCTTCCGAGAGACCCAGTACTTC
j_call: TRBJ1-2; d_call: -; v_call: TRBV6-5; clone_size: -; cdr3_aa: CASARGYYGYTF; cdr3_nt: TGTGCCAGCGCTCGGGGGTACTATGGCTACACCTTC
j_call: TRBJ2-2; d_call: -; v_call: TRBV27; clone_size: -; cdr3_aa: CASSLMGGTGELFF; cdr3_nt: TGTGCCAGCAGTTTAATGGGGGGCACCGGGGAGCTGTTTTTT
j_call: TRBJ2-3; d_call: -; v_call: TRBV6-5; clone_size: -; cdr3_aa: CASSLEAYTDTQYF; cdr3_nt: TGTGCCAGCAGTTTGGAGGCCTACACAGATACGCAGTATTTT
j_call: TRBJ2-7; d_call: -; v_call: TRBV20-1; clone_size: -; cdr3_aa: CSASWGDHEQYF; cdr3_nt: TGCAGTGCTAGTTGGGGGGACCACGAGCAGTACTTC
j_call: TRBJ1-2; d_call: TRBD1; v_call: TRBV29-1; clone_size: -; cdr3_aa: CSVRLSQGARGYTF; cdr3_nt: TGCAGCGTTCGGCTGTCACAGGGGGCGCGCGGCTACACCTTC
j_call: TRBJ2-2; d_call: -; v_call: TRBV29-1; clone_size: -; cdr3_aa: CSVVSHYGELFF; cdr3_nt: TGCAGCGTTGTAAGTCACTACGGGGAGCTGTTTTTT